This T cell receptor (beta chain) was obtained from a study of regulatory T cells in long-lasting Graves disease. For the study at large: Prior antithyroid drug treatment in newly diagnosed Graves' patients lasted under 3 months. Broader study findings: Persistent disease samples used TRBV28, TRBJ1-2 and TRBJ2-5 preferentially. Persistent patients had more shared public clonotypes (2,741) than new patients (around 1,000).

Library construction for TCR beta used iRepertoire HTBI primers and Arm-PCR of CDR3 regions. TCRdb processed the multiplex PCR reads anew with MiXCR; each CDR3 protein has one entry. The sample consists of approximately 540,000 distinct CDR3 sequences, more than 10% of them appearing once. Sample time point: newly diagnosed GD, antithyroid drugs for less than 3 months. PBMC RNA was the source of the TCR library. Criteria from the American Thyroid Association guidelines were applied to diagnose Graves' disease. This clonotype showed up many times. The antigen remains unidentified. Per germline, CDR1 MNHEY and CDR2 SMNVEV (reference sequence). V lost 0 bases, J lost 3 bases, and 4 bases stayed unmatched. This CDR3 has 16 amino acids. These same records also appear under a second study, on T cells in Graves' hyperthyroidism and ophthalmopathy.

The sequencing used peripheral blood mononuclear cells (PBMCs), collected at new diagnosis, from a patient treated with antithyroid drugs. J is TRBJ2-7 and V is TRBV27; 11 nucleotides align to TRBD2. The clonotype was recovered from a woman aged 25 to 45 with Graves disease. The CDR3 here is CASSLSTSGTGYEQYF. The CDR3 DNA reads TGTGCCAGCAGTTTATCGACTAGCGGGACGGGCTACGAGCAGTACTTC.